These 6 T cell receptor beta chains were all obtained from the same sample, sequenced in a study of T cells in Graves' hyperthyroidism and ophthalmopathy. RNA transcripts gave rise to amplified TCR beta CDR3 regions. In the first-round RT-PCR of the TCR CDR3, the HTBI primer set was used. MiXCR, applied by TCRdb to the multiplex PCR reads, yields one record per CDR3 protein. The sample holds roughly 380,000 distinct CDR3 sequences, approximately 12% seen once. The specimen sequenced was blood. The receptors were sampled from a young man with Graves' hyperthyroidism that later progressed to Graves' ophthalmopathy.

This clonotype was seen repeatedly, ten times or more. The chain couples TRBV11-1 to TRBJ2-3; 7 nucleotides align to TRBD1. V was pared by 2 bases and J by 0 bases, with 5 bases of the junction left unmatched. Germline CDR1 is SGHAT and CDR2 is FQDESV (reference sequence). The CDR3 loop spans 16 amino acids. CDR3 sequence reads: CASSLRGGASTDTQYF. CDR3 bases: TGTGCCAGCAGCTTACGAGGGGGCGCGAGCACAGATACGCAGTATTTT.

This clonotype occurred many times. The genes are TRBV15 and TRBJ1-3, with TRBD1 matching 7 bases. Germline CDR1 LNHNV, CDR2 YYDKDF (reference sequence). After removal of 5 bases from V and 1 base from J, the junction contained 5 bases not matched to a gene. This CDR3 region has 15 residues. The DNA of the CDR3 is TGTGCCACCAGCCGCAGGGGGGGGTCTGGAAACACCATATATTTT. Translating it yields CATSRRGGSGNTIYF.

This clonotype appeared many times. The rearrangement uses TRBV7-6 and TRBJ2-5, with 10 bases fitting TRBD2. V shed 5 bases and J 0 bases; nucleotides not matched to a gene: 3. The CDR3 extends over 15 amino acids. CDR1 is SGHVS, CDR2 FNYEAQ, per germline. The CDR3 nucleotides read TGTGCCAGCAGCCCCGGGACTAGCGACCAAGAGACCCAGTACTTC. Encoded protein: CASSPGTSDQETQYF.

A few counts support this clonotype. The rearrangement links TRBV28 to TRBJ1-1, with TRBD1 matching over 8 bases. Germline V gives CDR1 MDHEN, CDR2 SYDVKM. Trimming removed 3 bases from V and 1 base from J; junction bases left unmatched: 4. The CDR3 spans 15 residues. The CDR3 spells CASSFFGTGNTEAFF. The CDR3 region has the DNA TGTGCCAGCAGTTTTTTTGGGACAGGGAACACTGAAGCTTTCTTT.

In its sample, this clonotype was seen many times. The chain uses TRBV6-1 and TRBJ1-1, with TRBD1 identical over 7 bases. With V trimmed by 5 bases and J by 1 base, 4 bases remained unmatched. CDR1 and CDR2 (germline): MNHNS, SASEGT. The CDR3 sequence is 14 residues long. The CDR3 region is CASSPGGRNTEAFF. DNA for the CDR3: TGTGCCAGCAGTCCAGGGGGGCGGAACACTGAAGCTTTCTTT.

The CDR3 DNA follows: TGCGCCAGCAGCTTGGGGTCGGTAGGCCAAGAGACCCAGTACTTC. It codes for CASSLGSVGQETQYF. The V gene is TRBV5-1, the J gene TRBJ2-5; unclear D gene. Germline V gene data show CDR1 as SGHRS and CDR2 as YFSETQ. Trimming took off 0 bases at V and 1 base at J, with 10 bases between the two ends. This CDR3 comprises 15 residues.